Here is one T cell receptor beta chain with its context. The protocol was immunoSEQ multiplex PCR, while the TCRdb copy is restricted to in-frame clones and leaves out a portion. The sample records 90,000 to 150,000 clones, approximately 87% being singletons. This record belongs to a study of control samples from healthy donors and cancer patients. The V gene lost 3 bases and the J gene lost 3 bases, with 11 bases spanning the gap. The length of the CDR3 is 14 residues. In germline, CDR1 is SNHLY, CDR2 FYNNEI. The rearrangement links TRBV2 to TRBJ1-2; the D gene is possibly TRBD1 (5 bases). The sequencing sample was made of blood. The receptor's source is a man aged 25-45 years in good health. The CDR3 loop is CASSDAGGDYGYTF. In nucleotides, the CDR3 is TGTGCCAGCAGTGATGCGGGGGGAGACTATGGCTACACCTTC.